A selection of T cell receptor beta chains follows, all from one sample in a study of liver allograft versus peripheral blood T cells. TCRdb reprocessed the reads with MiXCR, giving one entry per CDR3 protein. This table holds approximately 8,100 distinct CDR3 sequences, under 20% found once. The receptor set was obtained from a human patient who had a liver transplant. Some T cells may arise from the graft donor. The CDR3 runs from the conserved cysteine through the conserved F or W. The D gene is left open where the match is weak. The size entry is marked missing in some rows and otherwise reads once, few, many or a size class.

D: -; V: TRBV29-1; size: medium-sized; J: TRBJ2-7; CDR3: CSVSETYEQYF; DNA: TGCAGCGTTTCAGAAACCTACGAGCAGTACTTC
D: TRBD1; V: TRBV19; size: many; J: TRBJ2-7; CDR3: CASGGTGTYEQYF; DNA: TGTGCCAGTGGAGGGACAGGGACCTACGAGCAGTACTTC
D: -; V: TRBV7-2; size: many; J: TRBJ2-3; CDR3: CASSLAASGYTDTQYF; DNA: TGTGCCAGCAGCTTAGCGGCTAGTGGGTACACAGATACGCAGTATTTT
D: -; V: TRBV27; size: few; J: TRBJ2-5; CDR3: CASSLGQGYETQYF; DNA: TGTGCCAGCAGTTTAGGGCAGGGCTATGAGACCCAGTACTTC
D: TRBD1; V: TRBV5-4; size: many; J: TRBJ2-1; CDR3: CASSRETGGLSYNEQFF; DNA: TGTGCCAGCAGCCGTGAGACAGGGGGCCTTTCCTACAATGAGCAGTTCTTC
D: TRBD2; V: TRBV20-1; size: -; J: TRBJ2-1; CDR3: CSPVAGTTNGQFF; DNA: TGCAGTCCCGTAGCGGGAACGACCAATGGGCAGTTCTTC
D: -; V: TRBV6-1; size: medium-sized; J: TRBJ1-6; CDR3: CASSPGLKLSYNSPLHF; DNA: TGTGCCAGCAGCCCGGGACTCAAACTCTCCTATAATTCACCCCTCCACTTT
D: TRBD2; V: TRBV19; size: many; J: TRBJ2-1; CDR3: CASSTRGGTYNEQFF; DNA: TGTGCCAGTAGTACCCGGGGGGGGACCTACAATGAGCAGTTCTTC
D: TRBD1; V: TRBV20-1; size: -; J: TRBJ2-1; CDR3: CSAGQGTAASYNEQFF; DNA: TGCAGTGCCGGACAGGGAACTGCGGCCTCCTACAATGAGCAGTTCTTC
D: -; V: TRBV18; size: medium-sized; J: TRBJ2-3; CDR3: CASSPGSDTQYF; DNA: TGTGCCAGCTCACCAGGGTCGGATACGCAGTATTTT
D: -; V: TRBV14; size: medium-sized; J: TRBJ1-2; CDR3: CASSQPGQLGGYTF; DNA: TGTGCCAGCAGCCAACCTGGACAGCTGGGCGGCTACACCTTC
D: TRBD2; V: TRBV11-2; size: once; J: TRBJ2-7; CDR3: CASRQRAGGSYNEQYF; DNA: TGTGCCAGCAGGCAAAGAGCGGGAGGGTCGTACAATGAGCAGTACTTC
D: -; V: TRBV7-2; size: medium-sized; J: TRBJ2-7; CDR3: CASSTQGRGEQYF; DNA: TGTGCCAGCAGCACCCAAGGACGTGGAGAGCAGTACTTC
D: -; V: TRBV20-1; size: few; J: TRBJ1-2; CDR3: CSAGDHNNYGYTF; DNA: TGCAGTGCTGGGGACCATAATAACTATGGCTACACCTTC
D: -; V: TRBV29-1; size: medium-sized; J: TRBJ2-1; CDR3: CSAGPHNEQFF; DNA: TGCAGCGCCGGACCCCACAATGAGCAGTTCTTC
D: TRBD1; V: TRBV20-1; size: few; J: TRBJ1-4; CDR3: CSAGMTGGGEKLFF; DNA: TGCAGTGCTGGGATGACAGGGGGAGGGGAAAAACTGTTTTTT
D: -; V: TRBV20-1; size: -; J: TRBJ1-5; CDR3: CSARRQGDQPQHF; DNA: TGCAGTGCTAGAAGACAAGGGGATCAGCCCCAGCATTTT
D: TRBD2; V: TRBV5-6; size: medium-sized; J: TRBJ2-3; CDR3: CASSLVTSGRTDTQYF; DNA: TGTGCCAGCAGCTTGGTGACTAGCGGGAGGACAGATACGCAGTATTTT
D: -; V: TRBV6-6; size: medium-sized; J: TRBJ2-7; CDR3: CASSYKGQMSSYEQYF; DNA: TGTGCCAGCAGTTATAAAGGACAGATGAGCTCCTACGAGCAGTACTTC
D: -; V: TRBV27; size: medium-sized; J: TRBJ1-1; CDR3: CASSLFTATEAFF; DNA: TGTGCCAGCAGTTTATTCACCGCCACTGAAGCTTTCTTT
D: -; V: TRBV27; size: medium-sized; J: TRBJ1-2; CDR3: CASRSGENYGYTF; DNA: TGTGCCAGCAGGTCGGGGGAGAACTATGGCTACACCTTC
D: -; V: TRBV28; size: many; J: TRBJ2-5; CDR3: CASSPLRKQETQYF; DNA: TGTGCCAGCAGTCCACTGAGGAAACAAGAGACCCAGTACTTC
D: TRBD1; V: TRBV20-1; size: -; J: TRBJ2-5; CDR3: CSARDLGQVEETQYF; DNA: TGCAGTGCTCGAGACCTTGGACAGGTAGAGGAGACCCAGTACTTC
D: -; V: TRBV5-5; size: many; J: TRBJ2-5; CDR3: CASNTVEAPKETQYF; DNA: TGTGCCAGCAACACAGTCGAGGCTCCTAAAGAGACCCAGTACTTC
D: TRBD1; V: TRBV19; size: medium-sized; J: TRBJ1-2; CDR3: CASRIPTGADYGYTF; DNA: TGTGCCAGTAGAATTCCTACAGGGGCGGACTATGGCTACACCTTC
D: -; V: TRBV20-1; size: few; J: TRBJ2-4; CDR3: CSVQTGDKNIQYF; DNA: TGCAGTGTCCAGACTGGGGATAAAAACATTCAGTACTTC
D: -; V: TRBV6-1; size: medium-sized; J: TRBJ1-6; CDR3: CASSEGQVYSPLHF; DNA: TGTGCCAGCAGTGAAGGACAGGTCTACTCACCCCTCCACTTT
D: -; V: TRBV30; size: -; J: TRBJ1-2; CDR3: CAWSRDRNYGYTF; DNA: TGTGCCTGGAGTAGAGACAGGAACTATGGCTACACCTTC
D: -; V: TRBV12-5; size: -; J: TRBJ2-5; CDR3: CASGQQETQYF; DNA: TGTGCTAGTGGCCAACAAGAGACCCAGTACTTC
D: -; V: TRBV6-1; size: medium-sized; J: TRBJ2-1; CDR3: CASSVPYDSRPSYNEQFF; DNA: TGTGCCAGCAGTGTCCCGTACGACTCGCGGCCCTCCTACAATGAGCAGTTCTTC
D: -; V: TRBV29-1; size: medium-sized; J: TRBJ1-1; CDR3: CSVVGEVEAFF; DNA: TGCAGCGTGGTGGGGGAGGTTGAAGCTTTCTTT
D: -; V: TRBV19; size: medium-sized; J: TRBJ2-7; CDR3: CASSGAYEQYF; DNA: TGTGCCAGTAGTGGGGCCTACGAGCAGTACTTC
D: -; V: TRBV20-1; size: -; J: TRBJ1-1; CDR3: CSARVWGPGLVNTEAFF; DNA: TGCAGTGCTAGAGTGTGGGGGCCCGGACTTGTGAACACTGAAGCTTTCTTT
D: TRBD2; V: TRBV11-2; size: -; J: TRBJ2-5; CDR3: CASTPVRGDGETQYF; DNA: TGTGCCAGCACACCAGTACGGGGGGACGGGGAGACCCAGTACTTC
D: -; V: TRBV30; size: medium-sized; J: TRBJ2-2; CDR3: CAWSGTSANTGELFF; DNA: TGTGCCTGGAGCGGGACAAGCGCGAACACCGGGGAGCTGTTTTTT
D: TRBD1; V: TRBV6-5; size: -; J: TRBJ1-6; CDR3: CASRRTGNNSPLHF; DNA: TGTGCCAGCAGACGGACAGGGAACAATTCACCCCTCCACTTT